Here is one T cell receptor (beta chain) with its context. The data derive from a study of PD-1 blockade in classical Hodgkin lymphoma. About the study: Every 2 weeks, patients got 3 mg/kg intravenous nivolumab.

Only in-frame clones appear in the TCRdb table, and some are missing; sequencing was by immunoSEQ multiplex PCR. The repertoire includes 9,500 to 10,000 clones, roughly four fifths of them detected once, and under 5.5% sits in the top ten. Time point here: cycle 4 day 1 (C4D1), after 5 to 7 weeks of nivolumab. Every one of the patients relapsed after autologous stem cell transplantation (brentuximab vedotin exposure was variable). Using magnetic negative selection, the CD4+ T cells were separated out of thawed PBMCs. Under best response, outcomes were complete response, partial response or progressive disease. Trimming pared 2 bases from V and 0 bases from J, leaving 8 bases between. The CDR3 totals 15 residues. Germline V gives CDR1 SGHAT, CDR2 FQNNGV.

The chain joins TRBV11-2 to TRBJ2-1, with a tentative D call TRBD2 (5 bases). The receptor was isolated from a human donor with classical Hodgkin lymphoma. Sequenced material: CD4+ T cells from blood, taken before the fourth cycle of nivolumab. The chain's CDR3 is CASSLIGSSYNEQFF. The CDR3 DNA reads TGTGCCAGCAGCTTAATTGGGAGCTCCTACAATGAGCAGTTCTTC.